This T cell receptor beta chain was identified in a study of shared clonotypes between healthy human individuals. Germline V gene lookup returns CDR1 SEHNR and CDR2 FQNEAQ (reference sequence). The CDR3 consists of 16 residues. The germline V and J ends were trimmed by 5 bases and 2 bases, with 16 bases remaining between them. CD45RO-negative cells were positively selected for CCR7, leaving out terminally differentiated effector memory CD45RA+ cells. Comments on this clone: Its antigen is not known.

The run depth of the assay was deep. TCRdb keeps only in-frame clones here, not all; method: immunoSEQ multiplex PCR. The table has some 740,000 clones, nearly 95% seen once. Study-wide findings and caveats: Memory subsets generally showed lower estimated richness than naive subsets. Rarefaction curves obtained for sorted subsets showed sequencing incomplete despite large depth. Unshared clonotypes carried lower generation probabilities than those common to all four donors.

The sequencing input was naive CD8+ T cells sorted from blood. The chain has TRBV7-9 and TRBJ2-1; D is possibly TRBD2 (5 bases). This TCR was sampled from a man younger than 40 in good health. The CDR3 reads CASSAEEGFTYNEQFF. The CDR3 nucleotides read TGTGCCAGCAGCGCAGAAGAGGGATTCACCTACAATGAGCAGTTCTTC.